This TCR beta chain was obtained from a study of cytomegalovirus exposure and HLA in healthy donors. Study-wide background: Some 80 million unique TCR sequences came from HLA-typed donors in an early release.

PCR involved 60 Vbeta and 13 Jbeta primers. Some clones are missing from TCRdb's copy, which holds only in-frame ones; the method was immunoSEQ multiplex PCR. Here the sample table reports 200,000 to 250,000 clones. Germline CDR1 SGHRS, CDR2 YFSETQ. The CDR3 sequence is 15 residues long. Trimming cost V 4 bases and J 6 bases; bases outside gene matches: 10. About this clone: As yet, its antigen is unknown.

Study-wide points: With later analysis, a missense DCLRE1C variant became linked to TCR beta V- and J-gene trimming.

The source is a girl under 10 years old in good health and CMV-seropositive. The J gene is TRBJ2-1, the V gene TRBV5-1, with TRBD2 matching over 7 bases. The source material was PBMCs. CDR3 in amino acids: CASSPLTGGSNEQFF. Written as DNA, the CDR3 is TGCGCCAGCAGCCCCCTAACCGGGGGGTCCAATGAGCAGTTCTTC. The full variable domain, its missing parts supplied by reference TRBV5-1 and TRBJ2-1, is KAGVTQTPRYLIKTRGQQVTLSCSPISGHRSVSWYQQTPGQGLQFLFEYFSETQRNKGNFPGRFSGRQFSNSRSEMNVSTLELGDSALYLCASSPLTGGSNEQFFGPGTRLTVL.